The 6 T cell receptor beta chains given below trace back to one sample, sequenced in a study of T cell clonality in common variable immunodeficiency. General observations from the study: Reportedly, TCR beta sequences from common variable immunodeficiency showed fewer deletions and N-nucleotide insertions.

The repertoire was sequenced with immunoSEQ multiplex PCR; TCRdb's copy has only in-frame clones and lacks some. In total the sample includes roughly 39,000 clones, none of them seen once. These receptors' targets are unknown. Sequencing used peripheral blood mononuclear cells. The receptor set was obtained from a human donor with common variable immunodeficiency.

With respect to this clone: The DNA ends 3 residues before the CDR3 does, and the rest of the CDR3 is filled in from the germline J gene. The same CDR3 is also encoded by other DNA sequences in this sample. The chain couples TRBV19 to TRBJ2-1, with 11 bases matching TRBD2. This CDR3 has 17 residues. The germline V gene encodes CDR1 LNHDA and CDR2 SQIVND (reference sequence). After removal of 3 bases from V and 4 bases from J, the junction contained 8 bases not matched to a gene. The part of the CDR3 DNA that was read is TGTGCCAGTAGTATCGCGACTAGCGGGACGGGGTACAATGAG. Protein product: CASSIATSGTGYNE. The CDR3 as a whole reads CASSIATSGTGYNEQFF.

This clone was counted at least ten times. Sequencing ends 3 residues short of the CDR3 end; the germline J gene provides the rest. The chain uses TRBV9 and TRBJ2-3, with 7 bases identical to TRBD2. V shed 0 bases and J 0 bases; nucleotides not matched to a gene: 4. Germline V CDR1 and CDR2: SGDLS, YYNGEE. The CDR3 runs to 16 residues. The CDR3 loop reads CASSVGTGGSTDTQYF. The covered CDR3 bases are TGTGCCAGCAGCGTAGGGACGGGGGGAAGCACAGATACG.

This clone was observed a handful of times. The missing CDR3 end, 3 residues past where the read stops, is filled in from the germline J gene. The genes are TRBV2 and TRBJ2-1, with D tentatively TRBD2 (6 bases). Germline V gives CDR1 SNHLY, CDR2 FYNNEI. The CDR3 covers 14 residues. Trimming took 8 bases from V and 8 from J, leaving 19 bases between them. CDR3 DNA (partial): TGTGCCAGCGTCATAGAACTACTAGCCGATGAG. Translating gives CASVIELLADE. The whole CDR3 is CASVIELLADEQFF.

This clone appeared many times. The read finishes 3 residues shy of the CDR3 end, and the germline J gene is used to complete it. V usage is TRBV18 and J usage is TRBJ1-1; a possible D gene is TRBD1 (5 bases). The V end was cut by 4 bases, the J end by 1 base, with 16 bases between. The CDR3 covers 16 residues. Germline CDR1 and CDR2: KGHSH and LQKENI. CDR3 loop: CASSLQENPGNTEAFF. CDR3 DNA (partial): TGTGCCAGCTCACTACAGGAAAACCCAGGGAACACTGAA.

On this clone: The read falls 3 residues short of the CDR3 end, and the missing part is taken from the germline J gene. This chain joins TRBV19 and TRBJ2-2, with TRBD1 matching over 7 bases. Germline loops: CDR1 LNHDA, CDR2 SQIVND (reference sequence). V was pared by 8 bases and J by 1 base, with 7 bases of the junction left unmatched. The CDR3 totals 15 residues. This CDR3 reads CASRNRDRNTGELFF. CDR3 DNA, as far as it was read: TGTGCCAGTCGAAACCGGGACAGGAACACCGGGGAG.

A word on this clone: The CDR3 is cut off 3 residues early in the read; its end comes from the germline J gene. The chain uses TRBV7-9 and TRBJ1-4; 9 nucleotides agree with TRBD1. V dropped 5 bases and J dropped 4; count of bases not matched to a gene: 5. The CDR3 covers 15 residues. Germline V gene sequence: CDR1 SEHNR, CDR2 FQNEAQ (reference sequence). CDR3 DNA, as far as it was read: TGTGCCAGCAGCCAGGGACAGGGCGTTAATGAAAAA. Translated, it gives CASSQGQGVNEK. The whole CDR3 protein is CASSQGQGVNEKLFF.